This T cell receptor beta chain was observed in a study of blood T cell repertoires in COVID-19. Study-wide background: T cells, B-cell-depleted T cells, or PBMCs supplied cDNA or gDNA.

In the authors' methods: Reference gene primer amplification in the assay estimated nucleated cell counts. The table came from immunoSEQ multiplex PCR; TCRdb's copy has only in-frame clones and leaves some out. The V and J calls and clone size come from that table; D and trimming were worked out from the DNA. The data hold about 69,000 clones, with roughly 80% observed a single time. In Seattle, patients joined the study during active infection and were tracked longitudinally. This receptor was obtained from a man aged 45 to 65 with COVID-19, enrolled during active disease. Sequenced material: peripheral blood.

The CDR3 bases are TGTGCCAGTAGTATCCGGGGTGCCAAAAACATTCAGTACTTC. It translates to CASSIRGAKNIQYF. The chain has TRBV19 and TRBJ2-4; possible D gene TRBD2, 5 bases. Germline V gene lookup returns CDR1 LNHDA and CDR2 SQIVND (reference sequence). V was clipped by 3 bases and J by 1 base, with 7 bases between them. The CDR3 sequence is 14 residues long.